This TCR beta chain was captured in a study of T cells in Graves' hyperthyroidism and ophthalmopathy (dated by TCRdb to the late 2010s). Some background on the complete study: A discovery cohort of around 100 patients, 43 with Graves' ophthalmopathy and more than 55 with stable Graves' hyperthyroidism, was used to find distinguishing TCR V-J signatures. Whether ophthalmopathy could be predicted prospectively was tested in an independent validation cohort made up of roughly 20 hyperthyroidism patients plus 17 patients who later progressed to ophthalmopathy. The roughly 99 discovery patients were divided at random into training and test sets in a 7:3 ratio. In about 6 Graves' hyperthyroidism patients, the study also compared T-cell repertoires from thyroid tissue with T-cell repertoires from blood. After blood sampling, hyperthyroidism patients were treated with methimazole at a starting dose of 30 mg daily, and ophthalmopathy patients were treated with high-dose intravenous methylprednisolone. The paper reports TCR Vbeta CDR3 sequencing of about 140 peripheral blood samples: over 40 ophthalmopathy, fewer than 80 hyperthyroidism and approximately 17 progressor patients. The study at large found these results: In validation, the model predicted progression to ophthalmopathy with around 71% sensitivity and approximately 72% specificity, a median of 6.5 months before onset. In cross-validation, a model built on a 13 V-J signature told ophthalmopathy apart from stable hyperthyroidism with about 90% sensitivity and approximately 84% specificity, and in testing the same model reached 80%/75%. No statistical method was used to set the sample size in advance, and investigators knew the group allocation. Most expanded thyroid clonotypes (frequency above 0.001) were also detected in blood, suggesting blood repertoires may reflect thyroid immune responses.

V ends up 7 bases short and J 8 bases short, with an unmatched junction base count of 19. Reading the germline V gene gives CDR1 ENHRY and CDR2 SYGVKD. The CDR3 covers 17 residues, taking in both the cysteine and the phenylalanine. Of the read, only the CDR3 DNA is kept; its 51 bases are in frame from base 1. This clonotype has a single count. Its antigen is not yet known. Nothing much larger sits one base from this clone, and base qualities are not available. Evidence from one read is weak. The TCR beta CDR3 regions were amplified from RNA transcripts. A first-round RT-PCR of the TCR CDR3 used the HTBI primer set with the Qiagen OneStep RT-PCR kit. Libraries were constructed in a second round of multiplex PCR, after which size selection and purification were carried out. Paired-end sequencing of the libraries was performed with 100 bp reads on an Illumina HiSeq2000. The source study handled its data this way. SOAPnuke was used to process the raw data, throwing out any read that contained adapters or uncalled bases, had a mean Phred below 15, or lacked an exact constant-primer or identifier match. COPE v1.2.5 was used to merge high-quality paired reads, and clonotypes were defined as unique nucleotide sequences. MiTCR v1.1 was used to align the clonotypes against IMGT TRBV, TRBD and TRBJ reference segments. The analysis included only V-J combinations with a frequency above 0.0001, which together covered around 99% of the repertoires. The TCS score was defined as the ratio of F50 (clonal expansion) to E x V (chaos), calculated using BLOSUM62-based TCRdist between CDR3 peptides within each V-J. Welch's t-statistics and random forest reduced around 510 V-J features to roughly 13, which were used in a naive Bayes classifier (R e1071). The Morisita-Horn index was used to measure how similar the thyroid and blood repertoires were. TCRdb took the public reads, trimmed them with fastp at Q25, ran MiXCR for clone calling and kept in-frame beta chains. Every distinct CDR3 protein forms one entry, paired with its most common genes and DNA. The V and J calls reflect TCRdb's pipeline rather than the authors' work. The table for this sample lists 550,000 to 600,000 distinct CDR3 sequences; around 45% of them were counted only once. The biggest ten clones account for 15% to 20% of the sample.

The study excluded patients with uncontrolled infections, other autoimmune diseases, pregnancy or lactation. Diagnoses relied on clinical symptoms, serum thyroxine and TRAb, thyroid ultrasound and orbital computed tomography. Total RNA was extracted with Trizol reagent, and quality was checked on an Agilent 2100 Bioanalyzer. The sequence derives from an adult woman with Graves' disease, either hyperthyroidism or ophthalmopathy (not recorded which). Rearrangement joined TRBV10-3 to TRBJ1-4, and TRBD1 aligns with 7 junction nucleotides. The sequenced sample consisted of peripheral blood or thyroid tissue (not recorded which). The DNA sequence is TGTGCCATCACCGAGGACAGGAACTATGGGGTAGGGGAAAAACTGTTTTTT. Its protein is CAITEDRNYGVGEKLFF.